The T cell receptor (beta chain) described here comes from a study of cytomegalovirus exposure and HLA in healthy donors. General observations from the study: Most TCR sequences were seen very rarely across donors, but some public TCRs occurred in many. In vitro confirmation showed three CMV-associated chains to be CMV antigen specific. The investigators catalogued 150 to 200 TCR beta chains as cytomegalovirus-associated.

It was the approximately 130-subject validation cohort, separate from the roughly 700-subject first cohort, to which the donors belonged. Sequencing was performed with immunoSEQ multiplex PCR; in TCRdb, only in-frame clones are kept and a portion is missing. The sample contains 150,000 to 200,000 clones, 70% to 90% of which appear only once. Deletions cut 2 bases from V and 5 bases from J, with 6 bases between. The CDR3 runs 13 residues. Per germline, CDR1 MNHEY and CDR2 SMNVEV (reference sequence). A word on this clone: Its matching antigen is unknown.

This TCR came from a woman in her late teens or twenties in good health and CMV-seronegative. Sequenced input: PBMCs. The chain carries TRBV27 and TRBJ1-4; D remains ambiguous. Here the CDR3 reads CASSLLRNEKLFF. The DNA for the CDR3 is TGTGCCAGCAGTTTACTTCGGAATGAAAAACTGTTTTTT.